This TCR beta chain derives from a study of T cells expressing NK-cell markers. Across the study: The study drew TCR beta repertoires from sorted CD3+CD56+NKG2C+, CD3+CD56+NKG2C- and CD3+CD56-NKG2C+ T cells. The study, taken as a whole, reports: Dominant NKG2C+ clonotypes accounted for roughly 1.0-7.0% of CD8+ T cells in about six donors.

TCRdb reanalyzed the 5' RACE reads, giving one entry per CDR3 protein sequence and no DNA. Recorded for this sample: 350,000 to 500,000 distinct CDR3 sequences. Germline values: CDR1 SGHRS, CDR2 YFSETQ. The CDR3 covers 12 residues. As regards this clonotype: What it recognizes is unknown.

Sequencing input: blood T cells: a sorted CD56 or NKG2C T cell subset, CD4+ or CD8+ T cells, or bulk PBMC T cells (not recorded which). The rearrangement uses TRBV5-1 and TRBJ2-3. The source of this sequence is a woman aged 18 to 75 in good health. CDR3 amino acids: CASSFFGDTQYF.